The T cell receptor (beta chain) under discussion was sequenced for a study of vaccination effects on CD4 cells after COVID-19. Study-wide background: Every well housed 1.5 million to 2 million PBMC, which grew in culture alongside 10 IU/ml IL-2 and around 10 ug/ml peptides. Study observations and caveats: Clonal contraction was marked in infection- and vaccine-induced clones late after vaccination.

Some clones are missing from TCRdb's copy, which holds only in-frame ones; the method was immunoSEQ multiplex PCR. The table has approximately 60,000 clones, 55% to 75% seen once. The trim removed 5 bases at V and 4 bases at J, leaving 5 bases unmatched. The CDR3 is made up of 14 amino acids. Germline CDR1 reads MNHEY; CDR2 reads SVGAGI. Remarks on this clone: Its antigen is not known.

Cells that had been cultured for roughly 9 days were the source of isolated CD4+ T cells. It was between March and December 2020 that the person had a SARS-CoV-2 infection confirmed by PCR. The source of this sequence is a human donor who had a prior SARS-CoV-2 infection. Source: CD4+ T cells from PBMCs cultured without peptide, taken before COVID-19 vaccination. The chain combines TRBV6-5 with TRBJ2-5, with 9 nucleotides matching TRBD1. CDR3 loop: CASSRQGEGETQYF. As DNA, the CDR3 is TGTGCCAGCAGTAGACAGGGGGAAGGAGAGACCCAGTACTTC.